A single sample is the source of the 9 T cell receptor beta chains below, sequenced in a study of T cell repertoires in cytomegalovirus infection. TCRdb used MiXCR to reprocess the reads, holding one entry per CDR3 protein. The sample includes approximately 910,000 distinct CDR3 sequences, 31% of them seen just once. These receptors have no identified antigens. The specimen comprised cultured CD8+ T cells from PBMCs, sampled from culture after CMV antigen stimulation. These receptors all stem from a human donor in good health (CMV status not recorded). Some clones in this sample may be carry-over from other donors' samples.

V usage is TRBV9 and J usage is TRBJ2-5; D is uncertain. The V gene lost 1 base and the J gene lost 0 bases, with 10 bases spanning the gap. Germline assignment: CDR1 SGDLS and CDR2 YYNGEE. CDR3 length equals 15 residues. The chain's CDR3 is CASSVIDGDQETQYF. CDR3 nucleotides: TGTGCCAGCAGCGTAATCGACGGAGACCAAGAGACCCAGTACTTC.

V gene TRBV3-1 combines with J gene TRBJ2-3, with 7 bases that match TRBD1. The germline CDR1 and CDR2 sequences are LGHDT and YNNKEL (reference sequence). V was clipped by 4 bases and J by 2 bases; unmatched bases: 18. The CDR3 runs 19 residues. As DNA, the CDR3 is TGTGCCAGCAGCCGCTTAGGAGCGGCGAGGGACAGCTACACAGATACGCAGTATTTT. Its translation is CASSRLGAARDSYTDTQYF.

This clonotype was seen repeatedly, ten times or more. The rearrangement joins TRBV7-6 to TRBJ2-3; weak D call: TRBD2 (6 bases). Germline-derived CDR1 and CDR2 are SGHVS and FNYEAQ. Trimming left V 5 bases short and J 5 bases short, with 17 bases between. The CDR3 runs to 15 residues. The CDR3 bases are TGTGCCAGCAGCACCGGGTTCCCCGGGGGAGATACGCAGTATTTT. Translated: CASSTGFPGGDTQYF. The variable domain in full, with the rest retrieved from reference TRBV7-6 and TRBJ2-3, is GAGVSQSPRYKVTKRGQDVALRCDPISGHVSLYWYRQALGQGPEFLTYFNYEAQQDKSGLPNDRFSAERPEGSISTLTIQRTEQRDSAMYRCASSTGFPGGDTQYFGPGTRLTVL.

In its sample, this clonotype was seen many times. The chain combines TRBV7-2 with TRBJ2-7; D unresolved. Germline V gene lookup returns CDR1 SGHTA and CDR2 FQGNSA. Trimming stripped 2 bases from V and 2 bases from J, with 7 bases between. The CDR3 consists of 13 residues. CDR3 bases: TGTGCCAGCAGCTTAACAGATACCTACGAGCAGTACGTC. Translation: CASSLTDTYEQYV.

The J gene is TRBJ2-2, the V gene TRBV24-1, with D perhaps being TRBD1 or TRBD2 (5 bases each). The CDR3 length is 12 residues. V was shortened by 9 bases and J by 7 bases, with 11 bases between the two germline ends. Germline values: CDR1 KGHDR, CDR2 SFDVKD. Here the CDR3 DNA reads TGTGCCACCGCCGGGGCGAGCGGGGAGCTGTTTTTT. Its protein product is CATAGASGELFF.

V gene TRBV28 combines with J gene TRBJ1-1; no reliable D call. The CDR3 runs 12 residues. Germline CDR1 is MDHEN and CDR2 is SYDVKM. V was pared by 3 bases and J by 11 bases, with 13 bases between. The CDR3 loop is CASSFSAGRAFF. The DNA of the CDR3 is TGTGCCAGCAGTTTCTCGGCAGGCAGGGCTTTCTTT.

This chain links TRBV5-6 with TRBJ2-1; D is uncertain. Germline V gene lookup returns CDR1 SGHDT and CDR2 YYEEEE. Trimming took 2 bases from V and 9 from J, leaving 12 bases between them. There are 13 residues in the CDR3. Here the CDR3 reads CASSFGTWGEQFF. The CDR3 region has the DNA TGTGCCAGCAGCTTTGGAACATGGGGTGAGCAGTTCTTC.

The J gene is TRBJ1-5, the V gene TRBV27, with a weak D call TRBD1 (5 bases). The V end lost 5 bases, the J end lost 1 base, and 12 bases lay between the germline ends. CDR1 MNHEY and CDR2 SMNVEV come from the germline V gene (reference sequence). This CDR3 comprises 15 residues. The CDR3 bases are TGTGCCAGCAGTAAAATCCGGGACAGCAATCAGCCCCAGCATTTT. Translated: CASSKIRDSNQPQHF.

This clonotype was detected a few times. The J gene is TRBJ1-1, the V gene TRBV6-5; 7 bases fit TRBD1. Losses at the gene ends were 0 bases for V and 7 bases for J; bases not matched to a gene: 20. Germline V CDR1 and CDR2: MNHEY, SVGAGI. The length of the CDR3 is 19 residues. CDR3 residues: CASSYSPLFGSTGVGEAFF. For the CDR3, the DNA is TGTGCCAGCAGTTACTCTCCCCTGTTCGGATCCACAGGGGTCGGTGAAGCTTTCTTT.